Listed here are 27 T cell receptor beta chains from one sample, sequenced in a study of STAT3 mutations in large granular lymphocyte leukemia. Broader study findings: Every T-cell large granular lymphocyte leukemia patient had at least one immunodominant TCR beta clonotype.

Generated by immunoSEQ multiplex PCR, the TCRdb table keeps only in-frame clones and is missing some. This sample yields several thousand clones, of which approximately 54% are seen a single time; around three quarters belongs to the top ten. Their antigens are not known. The sample was peripheral blood mononuclear cells. These receptors were taken from a boy between 5 and 17 years old with T-cell large granular lymphocyte leukemia. Some clones in this sample may be carry-over from other donors' samples.

This rearrangement joins TRBV29-1 to TRBJ2-1; either TRBD1 or TRBD2 may fit D (5 bases each). The V end lost 6 bases, the J end lost 9 bases, and 18 bases lay between the germline ends. The CDR3 contains 13 residues. Germline CDR1 is SQVTM and CDR2 is ANQGSEA. The CDR3 spells CSVRRDPATEQFF. The CDR3 bases are TGCAGCGTCCGCCGGGACCCCGCCACTGAGCAGTTCTTC.

The V and J genes are TRBV4-3 and TRBJ2-5; TRBD2 matches at 9 bases. CDR1 is LGHNA and CDR2 is YSLEER in the germline V gene. This CDR3 is 15 amino acids long. V was pared by 1 base and J by 5 bases, with 5 bases of the junction left unmatched. CDR3 in amino acids: CASSQGGGAGETQYF. The CDR3 DNA reads as TGCGCCAGCAGCCAAGGCGGGGGGGCTGGGGAGACCCAGTACTTC.

The sample holds a few counts of this clone. The chain joins TRBV4-1 to TRBJ2-7; 9 nucleotides match TRBD1. The V and J ends lost 0 bases and 5 bases, in that order; junction bases with no gene match: 8. CDR3 size: 16 residues. Per germline, CDR1 MGHRA and CDR2 YSYEKL. The CDR3 spells CASSQEEGTGIDEQYF. The CDR3 DNA sequence: TGCGCCAGCAGCCAAGAAGAAGGGACAGGGATCGACGAGCAGTACTTC.

A few counts support this clone. The gene calls are TRBV18 and TRBJ2-7; unclear D gene. This CDR3 region has 13 residues. From germline, CDR1 is KGHSH and CDR2 LQKENI. Trimming shortened V by 2 bases and J by 1 base, and 6 bases separated the two germline ends. CDR3 loop: CASSPSQSYEQYF. The CDR3 DNA follows: TGTGCCAGCTCACCATCACAGTCCTACGAGCAGTACTTC.

The chain combines TRBV11-2 with TRBJ2-7; 9 nucleotides match TRBD1. V gave up 4 bases and J gave up 5 bases; unmatched junction bases: 6. This CDR3 is built from 14 residues. Germline V gene data show CDR1 as SGHAT and CDR2 as FQNNGV. Written as DNA, the CDR3 is TGTGCCAGCAGCTCGATGACAGGGGGACACGAGCAGTACTTC. This translates into CASSSMTGGHEQYF. Complete variable domain (other parts from reference TRBV11-2 and TRBJ2-7): EAGVAQSPRYKIIEKRQSVAFWCNPISGHATLYWYQQILGQGPKLLIQFQNNGVVDDSQLPKDRFSAERLKGVDSTLKIQPAKLEDSAVYLCASSSMTGGHEQYFGPGTRLTVT.

The CDR3 spells CASSHPSVGTSSYEQYF. The CDR3, as DNA: TGTGCCAGCAGCCACCCCTCCGTGGGGACTAGCTCCTACGAGCAGTACTTC. This sequence joins TRBV4-2 and TRBJ2-7; 8 nucleotides match TRBD2. CDR1 is LGHNA and CDR2 is YNFKEQ in the germline V gene. Trimming took 3 bases from V and 0 from J; bases not matched to a gene: 10. The CDR3 consists of 17 residues.

The chain employs TRBV13 and TRBJ1-1, with D unclear. The V end lost 5 bases, the J end lost 1 base, and 11 bases lay between the germline ends. Germline lookup yields CDR1 PRHDT and CDR2 FYEKMQ (reference sequence). This CDR3 is built from 14 residues. CDR3 coding DNA: TGTGCCAGCAGCCTCCTTACAGAGAACACTGAAGCTTTCTTT. As protein: CASSLLTENTEAFF. The whole variable domain, remainder taken from reference TRBV13 and TRBJ1-1, is AAGVIQSPRHLIKEKRETATLKCYPIPRHDTVYWYQQGPGQDPQFLISFYEKMQSDKGSIPDRFSAQQFSDYHSELNMSSLELGDSALYFCASSLLTENTEAFFGQGTRLTVV.

This sequence joins TRBV7-9 and TRBJ2-7; D is tentatively TRBD1 or TRBD2 (5 bases each). In germline, CDR1 is SEHNR, CDR2 FQNEAQ (reference sequence). Trimming shortened V by 5 bases and J by 1 base, and 18 bases separated the two germline ends. The CDR3 extends over 16 amino acids. CDR3 bases: TGTGCCAGCAGCCACACCGGGGCTACATATTCCTACGAGCAGTACTTC. Amino acid sequence: CASSHTGATYSYEQYF.

This clone turned up a few times. J is TRBJ2-7 and V is TRBV6-5; the D is unclear. Germline V gene data show CDR1 as MNHEY and CDR2 as SVGAGI. This CDR3 has 11 residues. V lost 2 bases and J lost 4, with 3 bases in between. CDR3 in DNA: TGTGCCAGCAGTTACCGTTACGAGCAGTACTTC. This gives the protein CASSYRYEQYF.

The chain uses TRBV4-1 and TRBJ2-5; D could derive from TRBD1 or TRBD2 (5 bases each). This CDR3 spans 16 amino acids. CDR1 is MGHRA and CDR2 is YSYEKL in the germline V gene. The V end lost 4 bases, the J end lost 4 bases, and 19 bases lay between the germline ends. This CDR3 reads CASSPLNSLGGETQYF. CDR3 sequence (DNA): TGCGCCAGCAGCCCCCTTAATTCCCTTGGGGGAGAGACCCAGTACTTC.

There are a few counts of this clone. The chain recombines TRBV5-1 with TRBJ1-6; 10 bases fit TRBD1. The germline gives CDR1 SGHRS, CDR2 YFSETQ. The V gene end was trimmed by 4 bases and the J gene end by 9 bases; junction bases not matched to a gene: 4. The length of the CDR3 is 14 residues. CDR3 loop: CASSPGQGSSPLHF. DNA of the CDR3: TGCGCCAGCAGCCCGGGACAGGGGAGTTCACCCCTCCACTTT.

This clone was picked up a small number of times. The chain links TRBV2 to TRBJ2-3, with a weak D call TRBD2 (6 bases). V dropped 8 bases and J dropped 0 bases, with 12 bases sitting between them. The CDR3 length is 14 residues. The germline CDR1 and CDR2 sequences are SNHLY and FYNNEI. Here the CDR3 reads CASRRAGSTDTQYF. CDR3 in DNA: TGTGCCAGCCGGAGGGCAGGGAGCACAGATACGCAGTATTTT.

The rearrangement joins TRBV30 to TRBJ1-3; D is uncertain. The germline V gene has CDR1 GTSNPN and CDR2 SVGIG (reference sequence). V lost 0 bases and J lost 2, with 5 bases in between. This CDR3 comprises 13 residues. CDR3 sequence reads: CAWSVSTGNTIYF. DNA of the CDR3: TGTGCCTGGAGTGTATCGACTGGAAACACCATATATTTT.

Only one count was recorded for this clone. J is TRBJ2-4 and V is TRBV9; 10 positions match TRBD2. The CDR3 runs to 15 residues. Germline trimming cut 0 bases from V and 9 bases from J; bases unmatched to any gene: 6. In germline, CDR1 is SGDLS, CDR2 YYNGEE. CDR3 amino acids: CASSVGGTSESIQYF. The DNA for the CDR3 is TGTGCCAGCAGCGTAGGAGGGACTAGCGAGTCCATTCAGTACTTC.

V usage is TRBV7-9 and J usage is TRBJ2-5; 7 bases align to TRBD1. The CDR3 length is 15 residues. The J segment lost 6 bases and the V segment lost 0 bases, leaving 7 bases of the junction unmatched. From germline, CDR1 is SEHNR and CDR2 FQNEAQ (reference sequence). The CDR3 here is CASSLALTGDKTQYF. The DNA of the CDR3 is TGTGCCAGCAGCTTAGCGCTTACAGGGGATAAGACCCAGTACTTC.

This clone was picked up a small number of times. The V gene is TRBV27, the J gene TRBJ1-2, with D hard to call. V lost 6 bases, J lost 4 bases, and 12 bases lay in between. The V gene's germline CDR1 is MNHEY and CDR2 SMNVEV (reference sequence). This CDR3 contains 13 residues. Here the CDR3 reads CASSFSPRYGYTF. CDR3 bases: TGTGCCAGCAGCTTCTCACCCCGCTATGGCTACACCTTC.

The V call is TRBV28, the J call TRBJ2-7, with 10 bases identical to TRBD1. The CDR3 contains 14 residues. CDR1 is MDHEN and CDR2 is SYDVKM in the germline V gene. Trimming at V came to 4 bases and at J to 5 bases, leaving 5 bases not matched to a gene. The CDR3 loop is CASSSTGTGDEQYF. CDR3 nucleotide sequence: TGTGCCAGCAGTTCGACCGGGACAGGGGACGAGCAGTACTTC.

The gene calls are TRBV6-5 and TRBJ1-5; D is unclear. CDR1 and CDR2 from the germline V gene are MNHEY and SVGAGI. Trimming stripped 6 bases from V and 1 base from J, with 10 bases between. The length of the CDR3 is 14 residues. The CDR3 loop is CASRPGLSNQPQHF. CDR3 DNA: TGTGCCAGCAGACCCGGCCTAAGCAATCAGCCCCAGCATTTT.

This clone was seen a handful of times. This chain connects TRBV27 to TRBJ2-7; the D call may be TRBD1 or TRBD2 (5 bases each). Trimming left V 1 base short and J 2 bases short, with 15 bases between. The CDR3 runs 16 residues. Germline assignment: CDR1 MNHEY and CDR2 SMNVEV (reference sequence). The CDR3 coding sequence is TGTGCCAGCAGTTTATTTGTTGGGACGGGGCCCTACGAGCAGTACTTC. Its protein is CASSLFVGTGPYEQYF.

This chain joins TRBV5-4 and TRBJ2-3; TRBD2 might be the D (5 bases). This CDR3 contains 15 residues. Germline-derived CDR1 and CDR2 are SGHNT and YYREEE (reference sequence). Trimming pared 3 bases from V and 8 bases from J, leaving 19 bases between. CDR3 in DNA: TGTGCCAGCAGCTCCCCCTACGGCGGGCTTGGTACGCAGTATTTT. Translating gives CASSSPYGGLGTQYF.

This clone was found once. The chain is built from TRBV5-1 and TRBJ1-1; D may be TRBD1 (5 bases). The CDR3 sequence is 14 residues long. CDR1 is SGHRS and CDR2 is YFSETQ in the germline V gene. The V end was cut by 2 bases, the J end by 4 bases, with 12 bases between. The CDR3 DNA sequence: TGCGCCAGCAGCTTAAGGCAGGGAGGCACTGAAGCTTTCTTT. Translation gives CASSLRQGGTEAFF.

The gene calls are TRBV5-1 and TRBJ2-5; 10 bases line up with TRBD2. Germline V CDR1 and CDR2: SGHRS, YFSETQ. The CDR3 is made up of 13 amino acids. V was pared by 4 bases and J by 4 bases, with 1 base of the junction left unmatched. CDR3 in DNA: TGCGCCAGCAGCCTAGCGGGAGCAGAGACCCAGTACTTC. Amino acid sequence: CASSLAGAETQYF. Variable domain in full (rest from reference TRBV5-1 and TRBJ2-5): KAGVTQTPRYLIKTRGQQVTLSCSPISGHRSVSWYQQTPGQGLQFLFEYFSETQRNKGNFPGRFSGRQFSNSRSEMNVSTLELGDSALYLCASSLAGAETQYFGPGTRLLVL.

This clone was observed a single time. The chain has TRBV5-4 and TRBJ1-1; unclear D gene. Per the germline V gene, CDR1 is SGHNT and CDR2 is YYREEE (reference sequence). V gave up 5 bases and J gave up 5 bases, with 16 bases separating them. This CDR3 region has 14 residues. The CDR3 bases are TGTGCCAGCAGGAGAATGGGTGAGGCGACTGAAGCTTTCTTT. Residues: CASRRMGEATEAFF.

The gene calls are TRBV7-9 and TRBJ2-3; D is unclear. Germline V CDR1 and CDR2: SEHNR, FQNEAQ (reference sequence). This CDR3 is 15 amino acids long. Trimming left V 1 base short and J 1 base short, with 9 bases between. CDR3 loop: CASSLVPWGTDTQYF. The DNA of the CDR3 is TGTGCCAGCAGCTTAGTACCGTGGGGCACAGATACGCAGTATTTT.

The V and J genes are TRBV30 and TRBJ2-7, with 9 bases identical to TRBD2. This CDR3 has 13 residues. With 2 bases clipped from V and 5 bases from J, the junction kept 4 bases outside the gene matches. Looked up from germline, CDR1 is GTSNPN and CDR2 is SVGIG (reference sequence). CDR3 protein: CAWSPSGTDEQYF. CDR3 sequence (DNA): TGTGCCTGGAGTCCTAGCGGGACCGACGAGCAGTACTTC.

V usage is TRBV29-1 and J usage is TRBJ1-4, with D possibly being TRBD1 (6 bases). V gave up 3 bases and J gave up 7 bases, with 12 bases separating them. This CDR3 has 13 amino acids. The germline gives CDR1 SQVTM, CDR2 ANQGSEA. The CDR3 DNA reads TGCAGCGTTGATTCAGGGGATGGTGAAAAACTGTTTTTT. It specifies CSVDSGDGEKLFF.

This clone has just one count. This chain joins TRBV30 and TRBJ1-1; D not resolved. Trimming removed 5 bases from V and 4 bases from J, with 8 bases in between. Germline loops: CDR1 GTSNPN, CDR2 SVGIG (reference sequence). This CDR3 spans 11 amino acids. The CDR3 is CAWQSGTEAFF. The DNA for the CDR3 is TGTGCCTGGCAATCTGGCACTGAAGCTTTCTTT.